Listed below are T cell receptor beta chains from one sample, sequenced in a study of blood T cell repertoires in COVID-19. Profiled with immunoSEQ multiplex PCR; TCRdb holds only in-frame clones, not every one. The sample comprises about 190,000 clones, about 88% of which are singletons, and roughly an eighth rests with the top ten. The source material was peripheral blood. Receptors originate from a man younger than 45 with active or convalescent COVID-19. The CDR3 runs from the conserved cysteine through the conserved F or W. The D gene is left open where the match is weak. Only part of the rows carry a size: once, few, many, or a class if the clone is expanded.

d_call clone_size j_call v_call cdr3_aa cdr3_nt
NA once TRBJ1-5 TRBV6-6 CASTHAEDNQPQHF TGTGCCAGCACCCATGCCGAGGATAATCAGCCCCAGCATTTT
NA NA TRBJ1-4 TRBV28 CASSQRDEKLFF TGTGCCAGCAGTCAACGGGATGAAAAACTGTTTTTT
NA medium-sized TRBJ1-2 TRBV28 CASIGAANYGYTF TGTGCCAGCATAGGAGCCGCTAACTATGGCTACACCTTC
TRBD2 NA TRBJ2-3 TRBV4-2 CASSQEVIAGVSTDTQYF TGTGCCAGCAGCCAAGAAGTAATTGCGGGGGTGAGCACAGATACGCAGTATTTT
TRBD1 NA TRBJ2-3 TRBV10-2 CASSDRGVLFTDTQYF TGCGCCAGCAGCGACAGGGGGGTACTATTCACAGATACGCAGTATTTT
NA NA TRBJ2-7 TRBV7-8 CATTGASGGYEQYF TGTGCCACCACGGGGGCTAGCGGAGGTTACGAGCAGTACTTC
NA NA TRBJ1-4 TRBV7-9 CASSLQAEKLFF TGTGCCAGCAGCTTACAGGCTGAAAAACTGTTTTTT
TRBD1 NA TRBJ2-3 TRBV7-6 CASSTGQRSTDTQYF TGTGCCAGCAGCACGGGACAGAGAAGCACAGATACGCAGTATTTT
NA NA TRBJ1-2 TRBV29-1 CSVSRRLADYGYTF TGCAGCGTTAGTAGGAGACTAGCGGACTATGGCTACACCTTC
TRBD1 NA TRBJ2-2 TRBV25-1 CASSETGTGVNTGELFF TGTGCCAGCAGTGAAACCGGGACAGGGGTTAACACCGGGGAGCTGTTTTTT
NA NA TRBJ2-1 TRBV21-1 CASSKPWTGCSDEQFF TGTGCCAGCAGCAAACCCTGGACAGGCTGTTCGGATGAGCAGTTCTTC
TRBD1 NA TRBJ2-7 TRBV7-2 CASSPPGTGGAYEQYF TGTGCCAGCAGCCCGCCCGGGACAGGGGGAGCCTACGAGCAGTACTTC
NA NA TRBJ2-5 TRBV5-8 CASSPGDRQETQYF TGTGCCAGCAGCCCAGGGGACCGCCAAGAGACCCAGTACTTC
NA NA TRBJ1-2 TRBV7-9 CASSLPMGGKRGYTF TGTGCCAGCAGCCTTCCCATGGGGGGAAAACGTGGCTACACCTTC
TRBD1 NA TRBJ1-5 TRBV19 CASSTTGSQPQHF TGTGCCAGTAGCACGACAGGGTCACAGCCCCAGCATTTT
NA NA TRBJ1-5 TRBV14 CASSQGGPGSNQPQHF TGTGCCAGCAGCCAAGGTGGCCCAGGGAGCAATCAGCCCCAGCATTTT
TRBD2 once TRBJ2-7 TRBV5-6 CASSLVGSSGRYYEQYF TGTGCCAGCAGCTTGGTCGGTTCTAGCGGGAGATATTACGAGCAGTACTTC
TRBD1 once TRBJ1-1 TRBV7-9 CASSSNDRGNTEAFF TGTGCCAGCAGCTCGAACGACAGGGGGAACACTGAAGCTTTCTTT
TRBD1 NA TRBJ2-2 TRBV18 CASSGQGHTGELFF TGTGCCAGCTCGGGACAGGGTCACACCGGGGAGCTGTTTTTT
NA NA TRBJ1-5 TRBV27 CASSPDRFGNQPQHF TGTGCCAGCAGCCCTGACAGGTTTGGCAATCAGCCCCAGCATTTT
TRBD1 NA TRBJ1-4 TRBV4-1 CASSQDSGGNEKLFF TGCGCCAGCAGCCAAGATTCAGGGGGAAATGAAAAACTGTTTTTT
NA NA TRBJ2-3 TRBV2 CASGGQRGDTQYF TGTGCCAGCGGAGGCCAGAGAGGGGATACGCAGTATTTT
TRBD1 NA TRBJ1-2 TRBV9 CASSGDRGLHGYTF TGTGCCAGCAGCGGCGACAGGGGTTTACATGGCTACACCTTC
NA NA TRBJ2-7 TRBV30 CAWSANRYYEQYF TGTGCCTGGAGTGCGAACAGGTACTACGAGCAGTACTTC
TRBD2 NA TRBJ2-7 TRBV24-1 CATSDSGGEYYEQYF TGTGCCACCAGTGATAGCGGGGGCGAATACTACGAGCAGTACTTC
NA NA TRBJ1-3 TRBV6-5 CASSYTGGNTIYF TGTGCCAGCAGTTATACAGGCGGAAACACCATATATTTT
NA NA TRBJ1-5 TRBV6-2/TRBV6-3 CASSYWGDGDQPQHF TGTGCCAGCAGTTACTGGGGGGACGGCGATCAGCCCCAGCATTTT
TRBD1 few TRBJ2-2 TRBV7-8 CASSSGTESTGELFF TGTGCCAGCAGCTCCGGGACAGAATCAACCGGGGAGCTGTTTTTT
NA once TRBJ1-2 TRBV6-5 CASSYLGGGGYTF TGTGCCAGCAGTTACCTTGGGGGCGGGGGCTACACCTTC
TRBD1 once TRBJ1-4 TRBV28 CASSFFFTGGTNEKLFF TGTGCCAGCAGTTTTTTTTTCACAGGGGGCACTAATGAAAAACTGTTTTTT
TRBD1 NA TRBJ1-4 TRBV28 CASSPQARGRGGLKGQLFF TGTGCCAGCAGTCCTCAAGCCAGGGGGCGCGGAGGGCTTAAAGGGCAACTGTTTTTT
NA NA TRBJ2-4 TRBV29-1 CSVGGNKNIQYF TGCAGCGTTGGAGGGAACAAAAACATTCAGTACTTC